Following are 21 T cell receptor beta chains from one sample sequenced in a study of T cell responses to AZD1222 COVID-19 vaccine. Sequencing used immunoSEQ multiplex PCR; TCRdb keeps in-frame clones, though not all of them. Of 100,000 to 150,000 clones in the sample, about nine tenths were seen once. Sequencing was performed on peripheral blood, taken 28 days after the second AZD1222 dose. The receptors were gathered from an adult who received the AZD1222 COVID-19 vaccine.

In its sample, this clone was seen a few times. J is TRBJ2-7 and V is TRBV24-1; 10 bases are shared with TRBD1. CDR1 is KGHDR, CDR2 SFDVKD, per germline. Losses at the gene ends were 4 bases for V and 5 bases for J; bases not matched to a gene: 4. The CDR3 sequence is 14 residues long. The CDR3 reads CATSDPGTGDEQYF. The DNA for the CDR3 is TGTGCCACCAGTGACCCCGGGACAGGGGACGAGCAGTACTTC.

On this clone itself: The DNA is omitted, as the CDR3 cannot be located on it reliably, and the CDR3 follows TCRdb's listing. The rearrangement uses TRBV21-1 and TRBJ1-3. TRBV21-1 is reported as a pseudogene. Termini included, the CDR3 measures 19 amino acids. The CDR3 region is CASSSHKVGSWGSGNTIYF.

V gene TRBV28 combines with J gene TRBJ1-5; D unresolved. Deletions cut 5 bases from V and 3 bases from J, with 2 bases between. CDR1 and CDR2 (germline): MDHEN, SYDVKM. CDR3 size: 11 residues. The CDR3 reads CASSTNQPQHF. The CDR3 DNA reads TGTGCCAGCAGTACCAATCAGCCCCAGCATTTT.

This chain links TRBV5-1 with TRBJ2-7; D not certain. V dropped 2 bases and J dropped 3 bases, with 6 bases sitting between them. The CDR3 is made up of 12 amino acids. Germline lookup yields CDR1 SGHRS and CDR2 YFSETQ. In nucleotides, the CDR3 is TGCGCCAGCAGCTTTAACGGCTACGAGCAGTACTTC. Its translation is CASSFNGYEQYF.

This chain joins TRBV6-5 and TRBJ1-3, with unresolved D. Germline CDR1 reads MNHEY; CDR2 reads SVGAGI. V dropped 8 bases and J dropped 0 bases, with 8 bases sitting between them. The CDR3 covers 13 residues. The CDR3 bases are TGTGCCAGCCCGCAGATCTCTGGAAACACCATATATTTT. Translating gives CASPQISGNTIYF.

The V and J genes are TRBV19 and TRBJ2-3; no reliable D call. The CDR3 runs 13 residues. Between the trimmed V and J ends, which lost 3 bases and 4 bases, there was a span of 8 bases. The germline CDR1 and CDR2 sequences are LNHDA and SQIVND (reference sequence). CDR3 protein: CASSIGFPDTQYF. The CDR3 bases are TGTGCCAGTAGTATCGGGTTCCCAGATACGCAGTATTTT.

V gene TRBV27 combines with J gene TRBJ2-4; TRBD2 matches at 9 bases. This CDR3 has 19 amino acids. Germline V lookup: CDR1 MNHEY, CDR2 SMNVEV (reference sequence). The V and J ends lost 2 bases and 0 bases, in that order; junction bases with no gene match: 11. The CDR3 bases are TGTGCCAGCAGTTTAACCGCCAGGGGACTAGCTGTAGCCAAAAACATTCAGTACTTC. This sequence encodes CASSLTARGLAVAKNIQYF.

The chain couples TRBV3-1 (or the pseudogene TRBV3-2) to TRBJ1-3, with a possible D match to TRBD1 (5 bases). The CDR3 runs to 16 residues. Germline loops: CDR1 LGHDT, CDR2 YNNKEL (reference sequence). The ends were cut back, 0 bases at V and 0 bases at J, with 9 bases in the middle. The CDR3 DNA follows: TGTGCCAGCAGCCAAGACCGGACAAACTCTGGAAACACCATATATTTT. Its translation is CASSQDRTNSGNTIYF.

This clone was seen once. V is TRBV3-1 (or the pseudogene TRBV3-2) and J is TRBJ2-7, with D hard to call. Looked up from germline, CDR1 is LGHDT and CDR2 is YNNKEL (reference sequence). The CDR3 length is 15 residues. Trimming took off 1 base at V and 0 bases at J, with 10 bases between the two ends. In DNA, the CDR3 is TGTGCCAGCAGCCAAGTGGCCGTTCGCTCCTACGAGCAGTACTTC. It specifies CASSQVAVRSYEQYF.

There are a few counts of this clone. This sequence joins TRBV30 and TRBJ2-7, with 9 nucleotides matching TRBD2. Germline V CDR1 and CDR2: GTSNPN, SVGIG (reference sequence). Unmatched junction bases numbered 5, after V lost 0 bases and J lost 2 bases. This CDR3 has 15 amino acids. For the CDR3, the DNA is TGTGCCTGGAGTGTCGCGGGGGGGGCCCCCTACGAGCAGTACTTC. Translated: CAWSVAGGAPYEQYF.

The chain uses TRBV6-5 and TRBJ1-5, with 7 positions matching TRBD1. Trimming cost V 0 bases and J 7 bases; bases outside gene matches: 6. The germline V gene encodes CDR1 MNHEY and CDR2 SVGAGI. The CDR3 length is 15 residues. CDR3 amino acids: CASSYSGRGDQPQHF. The DNA for the CDR3 is TGTGCCAGCAGTTACTCGGGCAGGGGGGACCAGCCCCAGCATTTT.

This chain uses TRBV30 with TRBJ2-5, with 10 bases that match TRBD2. The CDR3 loop spans 17 amino acids. The V and J ends lost 0 bases and 5 bases, in that order; junction bases with no gene match: 12. Looked up from germline, CDR1 is GTSNPN and CDR2 is SVGIG (reference sequence). This CDR3 is CAWSVGLAANLRETQYF. The CDR3 bases are TGTGCCTGGAGTGTAGGACTAGCGGCCAACTTAAGGGAGACCCAGTACTTC.

This chain links TRBV19 with TRBJ1-2; D uncertain. This CDR3 region has 14 residues. Trimming left V 7 bases short and J 1 base short, with 13 bases between. Looked up from germline, CDR1 is LNHDA and CDR2 is SQIVND (reference sequence). Here the CDR3 reads CASTTAGFNYGYTF. The DNA of the CDR3 is TGTGCCAGTACCACGGCGGGCTTTAACTATGGCTACACCTTC.

The chain is built from TRBV5-1 and TRBJ1-5; D uncertain. The CDR3 has 14 residues. Trimming cost V 1 base and J 1 base, with 6 bases left between them. Germline assignment: CDR1 SGHRS and CDR2 YFSETQ. CDR3 loop: CASSLSGSNQPQHF. The CDR3 nucleotides read TGCGCCAGCAGCTTGTCAGGAAGCAATCAGCCCCAGCATTTT.

CDR3 sequence reads: CASSLVAGTYEQYF. Written as DNA, the CDR3 is TGCGCCAGCAGCTTGGTGGCAGGGACCTACGAGCAGTACTTC. J is TRBJ2-7 and V is TRBV5-1; D perhaps matches TRBD1 (5 bases). The CDR3 sequence is 14 residues long. Germline-derived CDR1 and CDR2 are SGHRS and YFSETQ. Between the trimmed V and J ends, which lost 0 bases and 2 bases, there was a span of 9 bases. Using reference TRBV5-1 and TRBJ2-7 for the parts outside the CDR3, the full variable domain is KAGVTQTPRYLIKTRGQQVTLSCSPISGHRSVSWYQQTPGQGLQFLFEYFSETQRNKGNFPGRFSGRQFSNSRSEMNVSTLELGDSALYLCASSLVAGTYEQYFGPGTRLTVT.

This clone was observed a single time. The chain joins TRBV6-2 or TRBV6-3 to TRBJ2-3; 11 bases line up with TRBD2. Germline V gene lookup returns CDR1 MNHEY and CDR2 SVGEGT. The junction had 10 bases not matched to a gene; V was cut back by 4 bases and J by 1 base. The CDR3 extends over 18 amino acids. CDR3 in amino acids: CASSSGTSGSKGTDTQYF. The CDR3 region has the DNA TGTGCCAGCAGTTCCGGGACTAGCGGTTCTAAGGGCACAGATACGCAGTATTTT.

This chain links TRBV28 with TRBJ1-2; TRBD1 is a possible D gene (6 bases). Germline loops: CDR1 MDHEN, CDR2 SYDVKM. V lost 8 bases and J 3 bases, leaving 16 bases between the germline ends. The length of the CDR3 is 14 residues. The CDR3 loop reads CASVTGGADYGYTF. Written as DNA, the CDR3 is TGTGCCAGCGTAACGGGGGGCGCTGACTATGGCTACACCTTC.

The rearrangement joins TRBV6-2 or TRBV6-3 to TRBJ2-7; D is perhaps TRBD2 (5 bases). Germline V gene lookup returns CDR1 MNHEY and CDR2 SVGEGT. Trimming shortened V by 2 bases and J by 2 bases, and 16 bases separated the two germline ends. The CDR3 has 16 residues. CDR3 coding DNA: TGTGCCAGCAGTTACCGTGCCAGCGGAAATACCTACGAGCAGTACTTC. Translating gives CASSYRASGNTYEQYF.

This chain uses TRBV5-5 with TRBJ1-5, with D unresolved. The CDR3 is 14 amino acids. CDR1 is SGHKS and CDR2 is YYEKEE in the germline V gene (reference sequence). V shed 5 bases and J shed 0 bases, with 9 bases lying between them. The CDR3 DNA sequence: TGTGCCAGCAGACCTGGCGGTAGCAATCAGCCCCAGCATTTT. Residues: CASRPGGSNQPQHF.

This CDR3 reads CASSVMTGRTEAFF. Written as DNA, the CDR3 is TGTGCCAGCAGCGTGATGACAGGCCGGACTGAAGCTTTCTTT. The chain joins TRBV14 to TRBJ1-1; weak D call: TRBD1 (6 bases). The V end lost 5 bases, the J end lost 5 bases, and 15 bases lay between the germline ends. Germline CDR1 and CDR2: SGHDN and FVKESK. CDR3 length: 14 amino acids.

V usage is TRBV9 and J usage is TRBJ1-2; D remains ambiguous. Germline lookup yields CDR1 SGDLS and CDR2 YYNGEE. CDR3 length equals 13 residues. Trimming cost V 4 bases and J 6 bases, with 13 bases left between them. CDR3 DNA sequence: TGTGCCAGCAGCTCGCGTTGGAAGGATGGCTACACCTTC. This gives the protein CASSSRWKDGYTF.